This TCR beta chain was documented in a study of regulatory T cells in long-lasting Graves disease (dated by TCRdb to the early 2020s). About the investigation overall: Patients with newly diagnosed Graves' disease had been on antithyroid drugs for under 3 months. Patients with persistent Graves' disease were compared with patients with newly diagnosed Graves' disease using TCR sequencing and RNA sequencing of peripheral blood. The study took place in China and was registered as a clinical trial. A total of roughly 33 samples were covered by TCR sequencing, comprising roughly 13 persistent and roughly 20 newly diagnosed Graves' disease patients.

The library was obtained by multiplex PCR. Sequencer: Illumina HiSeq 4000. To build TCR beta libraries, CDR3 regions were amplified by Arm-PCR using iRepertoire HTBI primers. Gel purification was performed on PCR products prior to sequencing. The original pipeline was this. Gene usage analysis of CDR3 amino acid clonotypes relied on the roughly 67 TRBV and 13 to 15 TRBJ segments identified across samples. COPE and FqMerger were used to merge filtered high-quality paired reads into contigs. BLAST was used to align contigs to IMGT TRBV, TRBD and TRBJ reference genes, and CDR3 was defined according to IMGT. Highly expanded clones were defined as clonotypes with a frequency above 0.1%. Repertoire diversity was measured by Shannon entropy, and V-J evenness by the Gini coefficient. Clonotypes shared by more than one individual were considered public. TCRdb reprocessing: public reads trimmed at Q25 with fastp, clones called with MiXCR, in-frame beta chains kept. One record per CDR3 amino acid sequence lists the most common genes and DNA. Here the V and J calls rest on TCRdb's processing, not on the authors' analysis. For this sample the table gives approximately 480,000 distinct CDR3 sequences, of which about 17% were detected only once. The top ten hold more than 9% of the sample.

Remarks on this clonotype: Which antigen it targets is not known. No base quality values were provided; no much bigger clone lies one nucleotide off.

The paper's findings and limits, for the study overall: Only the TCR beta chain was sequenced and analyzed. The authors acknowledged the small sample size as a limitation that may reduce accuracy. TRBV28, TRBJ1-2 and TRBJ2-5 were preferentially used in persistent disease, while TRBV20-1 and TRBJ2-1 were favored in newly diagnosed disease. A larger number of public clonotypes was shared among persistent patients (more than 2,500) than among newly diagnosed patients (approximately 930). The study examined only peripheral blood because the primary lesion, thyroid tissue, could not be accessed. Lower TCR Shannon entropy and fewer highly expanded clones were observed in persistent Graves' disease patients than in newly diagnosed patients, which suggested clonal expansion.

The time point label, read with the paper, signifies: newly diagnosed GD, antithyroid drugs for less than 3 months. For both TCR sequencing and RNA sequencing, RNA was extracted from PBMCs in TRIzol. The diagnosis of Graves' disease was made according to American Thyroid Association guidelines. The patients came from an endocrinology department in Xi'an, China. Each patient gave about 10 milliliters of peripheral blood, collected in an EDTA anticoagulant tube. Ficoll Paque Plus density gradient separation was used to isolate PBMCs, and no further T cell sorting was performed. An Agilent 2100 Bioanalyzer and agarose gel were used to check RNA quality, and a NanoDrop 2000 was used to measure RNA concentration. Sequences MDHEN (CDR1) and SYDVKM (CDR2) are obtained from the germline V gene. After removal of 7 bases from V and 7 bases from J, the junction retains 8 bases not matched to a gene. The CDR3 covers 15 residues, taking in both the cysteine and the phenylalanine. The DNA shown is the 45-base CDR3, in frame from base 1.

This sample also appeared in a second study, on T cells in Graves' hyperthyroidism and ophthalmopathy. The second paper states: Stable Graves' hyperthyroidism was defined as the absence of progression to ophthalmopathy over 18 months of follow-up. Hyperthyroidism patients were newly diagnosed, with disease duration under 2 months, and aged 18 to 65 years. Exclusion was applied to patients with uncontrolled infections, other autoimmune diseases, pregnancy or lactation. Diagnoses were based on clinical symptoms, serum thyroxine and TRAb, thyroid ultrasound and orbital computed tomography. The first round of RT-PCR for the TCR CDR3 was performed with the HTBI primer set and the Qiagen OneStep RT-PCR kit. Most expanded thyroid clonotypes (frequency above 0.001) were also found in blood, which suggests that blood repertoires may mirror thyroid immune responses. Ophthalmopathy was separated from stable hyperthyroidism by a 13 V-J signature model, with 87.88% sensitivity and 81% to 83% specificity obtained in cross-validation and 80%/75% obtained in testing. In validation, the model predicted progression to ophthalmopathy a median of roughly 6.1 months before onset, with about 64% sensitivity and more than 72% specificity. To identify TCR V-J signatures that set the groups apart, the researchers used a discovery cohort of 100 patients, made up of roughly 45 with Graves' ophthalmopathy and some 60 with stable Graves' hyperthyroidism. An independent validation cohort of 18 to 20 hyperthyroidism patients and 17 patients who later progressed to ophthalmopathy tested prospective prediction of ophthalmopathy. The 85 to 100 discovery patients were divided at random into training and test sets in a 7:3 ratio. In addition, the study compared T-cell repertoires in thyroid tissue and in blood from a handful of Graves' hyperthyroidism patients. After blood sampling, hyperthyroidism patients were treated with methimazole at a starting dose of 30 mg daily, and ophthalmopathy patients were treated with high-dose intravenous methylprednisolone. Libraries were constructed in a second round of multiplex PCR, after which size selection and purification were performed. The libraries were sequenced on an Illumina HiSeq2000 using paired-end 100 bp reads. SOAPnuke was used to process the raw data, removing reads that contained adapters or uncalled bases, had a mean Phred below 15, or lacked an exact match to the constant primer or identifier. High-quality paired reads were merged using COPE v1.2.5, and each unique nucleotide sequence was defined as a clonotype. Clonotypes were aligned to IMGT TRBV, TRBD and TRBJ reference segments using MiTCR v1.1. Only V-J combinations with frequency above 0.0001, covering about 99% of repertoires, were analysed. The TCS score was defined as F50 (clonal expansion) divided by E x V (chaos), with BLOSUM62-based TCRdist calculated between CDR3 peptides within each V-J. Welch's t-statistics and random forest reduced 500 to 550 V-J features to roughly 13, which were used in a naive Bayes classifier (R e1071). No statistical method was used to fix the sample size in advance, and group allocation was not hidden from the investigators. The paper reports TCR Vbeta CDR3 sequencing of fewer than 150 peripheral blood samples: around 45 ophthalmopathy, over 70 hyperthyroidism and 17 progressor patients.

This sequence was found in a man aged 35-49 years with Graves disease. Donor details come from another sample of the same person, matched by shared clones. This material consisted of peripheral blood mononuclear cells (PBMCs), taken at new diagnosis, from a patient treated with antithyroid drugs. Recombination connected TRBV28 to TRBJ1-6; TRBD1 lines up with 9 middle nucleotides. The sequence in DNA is TGTGCCAGCACCCCCACAGGGGGCTGGAATTCACCCCTCCACTTT. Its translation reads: CASTPTGGWNSPLHF.